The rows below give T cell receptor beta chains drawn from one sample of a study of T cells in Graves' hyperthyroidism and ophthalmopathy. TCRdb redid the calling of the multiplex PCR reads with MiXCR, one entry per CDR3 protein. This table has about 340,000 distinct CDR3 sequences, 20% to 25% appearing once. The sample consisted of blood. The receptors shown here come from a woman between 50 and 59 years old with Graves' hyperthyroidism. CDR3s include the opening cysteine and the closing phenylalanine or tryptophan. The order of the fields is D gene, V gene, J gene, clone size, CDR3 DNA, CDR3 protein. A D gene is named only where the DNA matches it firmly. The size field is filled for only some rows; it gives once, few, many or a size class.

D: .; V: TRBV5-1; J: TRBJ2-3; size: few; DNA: TGCGCCAGCAGCCCTCGACAGTCTAGCACAGATACGCAGTATTTT; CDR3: CASSPRQSSTDTQYF
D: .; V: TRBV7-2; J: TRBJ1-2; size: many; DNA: TGTGCCAGCAGCTTCACCGGGGGGGGCCGGAAAAATGGCTACACCTTC; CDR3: CASSFTGGGRKNGYTF
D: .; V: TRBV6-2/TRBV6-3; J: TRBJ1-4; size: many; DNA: TGTGCCAGCAGTTACTCGTGGTGGGAGAATGAAAAACTGTTTTTT; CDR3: CASSYSWWENEKLFF
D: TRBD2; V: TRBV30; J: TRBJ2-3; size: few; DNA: TGTGCCTGGAGTGTAGCGGGGGGGCTCACAGATACGCAGTATTTT; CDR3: CAWSVAGGLTDTQYF
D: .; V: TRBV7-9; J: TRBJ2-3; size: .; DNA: TGTGCCAGCAGCGGGACCACAGATACGCAGTATTTT; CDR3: CASSGTTDTQYF
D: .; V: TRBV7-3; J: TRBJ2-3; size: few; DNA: TGTGCCAGTGCTCCGGGGGGCGGGGATACGCAGTATTTT; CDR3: CASAPGGGDTQYF
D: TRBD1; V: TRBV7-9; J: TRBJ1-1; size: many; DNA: TGTGCCAGCAGCTTAGCGCGGACAGGGTCTGAAGCTTTCTTT; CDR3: CASSLARTGSEAFF
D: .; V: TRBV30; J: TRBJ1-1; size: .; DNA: TGTGCCTGGAGTCCCCTCCCTATGAACACTGAAGCTTTCTTT; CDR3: CAWSPLPMNTEAFF
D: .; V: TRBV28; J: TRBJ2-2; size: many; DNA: TGTGCCAGCAGTTTACGGGGGTCAGTAAACACCGGGGAGCTGTTTTTT; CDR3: CASSLRGSVNTGELFF
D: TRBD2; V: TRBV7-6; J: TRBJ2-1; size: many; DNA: TGTGCCAGCAGCTTAGTGCCTAGCGGCAATGAGCAGTTCTTC; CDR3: CASSLVPSGNEQFF
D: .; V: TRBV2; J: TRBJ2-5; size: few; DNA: TGTGCCAGCAGTGGGGGCAGTTATGAGACCCAGTACTTC; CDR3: CASSGGSYETQYF